This T cell receptor (beta chain) was sequenced during a study of cytomegalovirus exposure and HLA in healthy donors. Study results and caveats: Researchers had no immune exposure information except CMV serostatus available.

The PCR contained 60 Vbeta and 13 Jbeta primers. Libraries were prepared by immunoSEQ multiplex PCR; TCRdb keeps only in-frame clonotypes and omits some of them. Seen here are 80,000 to 95,000 clones, roughly 83% observed once, and the top ten hold roughly 14%. As regards this clone: Its matching antigen is unknown.

This TCR was sampled from a woman in her thirties or forties in good health and CMV-seropositive. The sequencing input was PBMCs.

The CDR3 loop is CASSEAGVGDTQYF. DNA for the CDR3: TGTGCCAGCAGTGAAGCGGGAGTGGGGGATACGCAGTATTTT. The chain couples TRBV2 to TRBJ2-3, with D perhaps TRBD2 (5 bases). Germline V gene lookup returns CDR1 SNHLY and CDR2 FYNNEI. The CDR3 runs 14 residues. V gave up 0 bases and J gave up 6 bases, with 10 bases separating them.